The 18 T cell receptor beta chains presented below share a single source sample, sequenced in a study of long-term antiretroviral therapy in people with HIV. The assay used was immunoSEQ (version v3.0), run at survey level. Profiled with immunoSEQ multiplex PCR; TCRdb holds only in-frame clones, not every one. The sample lists about 32,000 clones, roughly 85% seen once, with over 9.5% in the top ten. The material was unsorted PBMCs, obtained 2.2 years after starting antiretroviral therapy. Receptors were obtained from a man aged 18 to 29 with HIV.

The J gene is TRBJ2-3, the V gene TRBV9, with D possibly called TRBD1 or TRBD2 (5 bases each). The CDR3 runs to 16 residues. CDR1 is SGDLS, CDR2 YYNGEE, per germline. V lost 1 base to trimming and J lost 1 base, with 13 bases between them. The CDR3 here is CASSVFGARGTDTQYF. As DNA, the CDR3 is TGTGCCAGCAGCGTATTCGGGGCTCGCGGCACAGATACGCAGTATTTT.

V usage is TRBV9 and J usage is TRBJ2-1; 11 positions agree with TRBD2. Germline lookup yields CDR1 SGDLS and CDR2 YYNGEE. After removal of 6 bases from V and 3 bases from J, the junction contained 2 bases not matched to a gene. The CDR3 extends over 14 amino acids. CDR3 residues: CASNGTSGYNEQFF. CDR3 DNA: TGTGCCAGCAACGGGACTAGCGGCTACAATGAGCAGTTCTTC.

This clone was found a few times. The chain carries TRBV19 and TRBJ2-3; tentatively, D is TRBD2 (6 bases). Between the trimmed V and J ends, which lost 2 bases and 0 bases, there was a span of 9 bases. Germline assignment: CDR1 LNHDA and CDR2 SQIVND (reference sequence). There are 15 residues in the CDR3. DNA of the CDR3: TGTGCCAGTAGTATACAGCGGGCTAGCACAGATACGCAGTATTTT. It specifies CASSIQRASTDTQYF.

This chain connects TRBV29-1 to TRBJ1-1; D is undetermined. The germline gives CDR1 SQVTM, CDR2 ANQGSEA. The CDR3 contains 12 residues. V gave up 7 bases and J gave up 2 bases, with 11 bases separating them. The CDR3 nucleotides are TGCAGCGCAAGCGGCCGTAACACTGAAGCTTTCTTT. Protein product: CSASGRNTEAFF.

This sequence joins TRBV30 and TRBJ2-3, with 9 positions matching TRBD2. Germline loops: CDR1 GTSNPN, CDR2 SVGIG (reference sequence). V lost 0 bases and J lost 7; bases outside the gene matches: 8. The CDR3 sequence is 15 residues long. The CDR3 reads CAWSVWSSGAYTQYF. The CDR3 bases are TGTGCCTGGAGTGTATGGTCTAGCGGGGCCTATACGCAGTATTTT.

With respect to this clone: In the same sample, other DNA sequences code for this CDR3. The chain links TRBV5-4 to TRBJ2-7, with 7 positions matching TRBD2. The junction had 0 bases not matched to a gene; V was cut back by 0 bases and J by 0 bases. Germline V gene data show CDR1 as SGHNT and CDR2 as YYREEE (reference sequence). This CDR3 comprises 14 residues. For the CDR3, the DNA is TGTGCCAGCAGCTTGGGGACTAGCTCCTACGAGCAGTACTTC. This encodes CASSLGTSSYEQYF.

The V gene is TRBV29-1, the J gene TRBJ2-7; D is undetermined. Trimming cost V 6 bases and J 3 bases, with 9 bases left between them. Per the germline V gene, CDR1 is SQVTM and CDR2 is ANQGSEA. This CDR3 comprises 11 residues. As DNA, the CDR3 is TGCAGCGTGTTGGTCTTCTACGAGCAGTACTTC. Protein product: CSVLVFYEQYF.

The chain uses TRBV7-9 and TRBJ2-1, with 8 bases fitting TRBD2. The CDR3 loop spans 16 amino acids. Germline V gene lookup returns CDR1 SEHNR and CDR2 FQNEAQ (reference sequence). J was trimmed by 0 bases and V by 4 bases; bases with no gene match: 5. DNA of the CDR3: TGTGCCAGCAGCTCACCGACTAGCGCCTCCTACAATGAGCAGTTCTTC. Translated, it gives CASSSPTSASYNEQFF.

J is TRBJ2-7 and V is TRBV2, with 12 bases aligning to TRBD2. This CDR3 spans 13 amino acids. J gave up 4 bases and V 6 bases, and 1 base lay outside the gene matches. Germline assignment: CDR1 SNHLY and CDR2 FYNNEI. The CDR3: CASRGTSGYEQYF. CDR3 DNA sequence: TGTGCCAGCAGAGGGACTAGCGGGTACGAGCAGTACTTC.

The chain uses TRBV20-1 and TRBJ1-4; D is ambiguous. This CDR3 is 11 amino acids long. Germline V gene sequence: CDR1 DFQATT, CDR2 SNEGSKA (reference sequence). CDR3 nucleotide sequence: TGCATCGGGAGCAGTAATGAAAAACTGTTTTTT. Its translation is CIGSSNEKLFF.

The chain recombines TRBV30 with TRBJ1-5; perhaps TRBD1 as D (5 bases). The CDR3 has 13 amino acids. Germline CDR1 is GTSNPN and CDR2 is SVGIG (reference sequence). V lost 2 bases and J 14 bases, leaving 19 bases between the germline ends. This chain's CDR3 is CAWSSGRGTLKHF. CDR3 coding DNA: TGTGCCTGGAGTAGCGGTCGGGGCACCCTTAAGCATTTT.

The chain couples TRBV9 to TRBJ2-3; TRBD2 aligns across 9 bases. The germline gives CDR1 SGDLS, CDR2 YYNGEE. This CDR3 has 14 amino acids. J lost 2 bases, V lost 4 bases, and 2 bases had no gene match. Here the CDR3 reads CASSTSGFTDTQYF. Here the CDR3 DNA reads TGTGCCAGCAGCACTAGCGGGTTCACAGATACGCAGTATTTT.

CDR3 protein: CASSSTGGGEAFF. DNA of the CDR3: TGCGCCAGCAGCTCGACAGGGGGCGGTGAAGCTTTCTTT. The chain joins TRBV4-3 to TRBJ1-1, with 10 bases matching TRBD1. The CDR3 extends over 13 amino acids. CDR1 is LGHNA and CDR2 is YSLEER in the germline V gene. With 5 bases clipped from V and 7 bases from J, the junction kept 4 bases outside the gene matches.

The chain couples TRBV19 to TRBJ2-7; TRBD2 matches at 12 bases. The ends lost 5 bases at V and 6 bases at J; junction bases unmatched: 5. The V gene's germline CDR1 is LNHDA and CDR2 SQIVND (reference sequence). The CDR3 has 14 residues. The CDR3 loop is CASSLQTSGGEQYF. The CDR3 DNA reads TGTGCCAGTAGTCTGCAGACTAGCGGGGGCGAGCAGTACTTC. The entire variable domain, with the rest obtained from reference TRBV19 and TRBJ2-7, is as follows: DGGITQSPKYLFRKEGQNVTLSCEQNLNHDAMYWYRQDPGQGLRLIYYSQIVNDFQKGDIAEGYSVSREKKESFPLTVTSAQKNPTAFYLCASSLQTSGGEQYFGPGTRLTVT.

The V gene is TRBV30, the J gene TRBJ2-5; maybe TRBD1 (6 bases). The CDR3 runs to 15 residues. V lost 5 bases, J lost 2 bases, and 18 bases lay in between. Germline V gene lookup returns CDR1 GTSNPN and CDR2 SVGIG (reference sequence). The CDR3: CAWRSGQSSQETQYF. As DNA, the CDR3 is TGTGCCTGGCGGTCCGGACAGTCATCGCAAGAGACCCAGTACTTC.

The chain links TRBV28 to TRBJ2-5, with no clear D. CDR1 MDHEN and CDR2 SYDVKM come from the germline V gene. The CDR3 has 13 amino acids. The V end was cut by 5 bases, the J end by 5 bases, with 12 bases between. CDR3 region: CASSGLVSETQYF. The CDR3 region has the DNA TGTGCCAGCAGTGGCCTGGTTTCCGAGACCCAGTACTTC.

The chain is built from TRBV6-5 and TRBJ1-6, with a weak D call TRBD1 (5 bases). Germline V lookup: CDR1 MNHEY, CDR2 SVGAGI. The V end was cut by 4 bases, the J end by 9 bases, with 13 bases between. The CDR3 covers 14 residues. The CDR3, as DNA: TGTGCCAGCAGTTCGACAGCCGCAAGTTCACCCCTCCACTTT. The encoded protein is CASSSTAASSPLHF.

J is TRBJ2-7 and V is TRBV11-2; D remains unclear. Trimming cost V 6 bases and J 2 bases, with 14 bases left between them. The germline V gene encodes CDR1 SGHAT and CDR2 FQNNGV. The CDR3 contains 14 residues. CDR3 amino acids: CASRSPAGPYEQYF. The CDR3 coding sequence is TGTGCCAGCAGATCTCCGGCAGGTCCCTACGAGCAGTACTTC.